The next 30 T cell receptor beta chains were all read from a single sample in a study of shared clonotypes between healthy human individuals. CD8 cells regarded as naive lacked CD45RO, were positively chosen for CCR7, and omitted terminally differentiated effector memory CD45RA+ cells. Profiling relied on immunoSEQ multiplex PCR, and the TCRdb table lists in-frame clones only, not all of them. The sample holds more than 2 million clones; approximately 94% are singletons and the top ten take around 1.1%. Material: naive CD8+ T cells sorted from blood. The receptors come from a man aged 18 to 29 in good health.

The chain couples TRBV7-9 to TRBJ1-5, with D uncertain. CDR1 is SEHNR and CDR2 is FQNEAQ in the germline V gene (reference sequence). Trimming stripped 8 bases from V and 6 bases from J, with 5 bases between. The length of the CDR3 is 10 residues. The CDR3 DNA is TGTGCCAGCTCCACTCAGCCCCAGCATTTT. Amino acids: CASSTQPQHF.

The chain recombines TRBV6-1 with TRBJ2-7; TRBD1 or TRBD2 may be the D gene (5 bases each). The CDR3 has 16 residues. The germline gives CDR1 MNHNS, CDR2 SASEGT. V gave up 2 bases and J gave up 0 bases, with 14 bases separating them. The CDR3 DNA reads TGTGCCAGCAGTGAATTTAGTGGGGGATACTCCTACGAGCAGTACTTC. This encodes CASSEFSGGYSYEQYF.

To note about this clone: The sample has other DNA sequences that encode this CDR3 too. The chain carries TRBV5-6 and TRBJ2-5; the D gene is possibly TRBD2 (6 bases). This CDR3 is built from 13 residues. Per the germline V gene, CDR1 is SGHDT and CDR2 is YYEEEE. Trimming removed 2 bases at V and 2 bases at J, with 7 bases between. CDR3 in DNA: TGTGCCAGCAGCTTCGGGGGTCAAGAGACCCAGTACTTC. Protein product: CASSFGGQETQYF.

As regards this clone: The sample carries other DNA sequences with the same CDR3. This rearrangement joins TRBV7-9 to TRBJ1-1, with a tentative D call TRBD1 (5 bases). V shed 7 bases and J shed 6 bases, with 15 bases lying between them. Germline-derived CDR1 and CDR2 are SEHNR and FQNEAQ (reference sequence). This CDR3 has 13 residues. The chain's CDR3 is CASTPQGGAEAFF. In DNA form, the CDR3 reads TGTGCCAGCACCCCGCAGGGCGGGGCTGAAGCTTTCTTT.

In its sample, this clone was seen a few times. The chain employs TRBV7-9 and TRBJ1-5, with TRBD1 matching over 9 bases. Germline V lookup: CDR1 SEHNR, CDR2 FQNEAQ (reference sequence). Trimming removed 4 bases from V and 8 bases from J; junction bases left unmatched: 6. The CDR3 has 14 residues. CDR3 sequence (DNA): TGTGCCAGCAGCTCTACAGGGGGCTGGGAGCCCCAGCATTTT. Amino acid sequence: CASSSTGGWEPQHF.

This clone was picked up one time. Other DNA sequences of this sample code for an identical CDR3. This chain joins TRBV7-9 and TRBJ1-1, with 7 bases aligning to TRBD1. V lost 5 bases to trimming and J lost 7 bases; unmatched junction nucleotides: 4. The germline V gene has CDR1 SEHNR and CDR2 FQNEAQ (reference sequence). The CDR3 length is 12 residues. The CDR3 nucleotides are TGTGCCAGCAGCCTAGGGGACAGTGAAGCTTTCTTT. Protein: CASSLGDSEAFF.

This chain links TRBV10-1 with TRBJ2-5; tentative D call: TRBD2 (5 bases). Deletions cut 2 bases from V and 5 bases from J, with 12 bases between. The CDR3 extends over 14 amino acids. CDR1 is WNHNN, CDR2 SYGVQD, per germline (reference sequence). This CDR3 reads CASSEAGVGETQYF. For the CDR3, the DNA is TGCGCCAGCAGTGAGGCCGGGGTTGGGGAGACCCAGTACTTC.

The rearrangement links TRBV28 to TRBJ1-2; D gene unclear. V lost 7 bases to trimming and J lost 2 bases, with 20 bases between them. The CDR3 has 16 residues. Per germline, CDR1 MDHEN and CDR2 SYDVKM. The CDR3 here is CASKFETLDWNYGYTF. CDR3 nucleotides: TGTGCCAGCAAGTTCGAAACACTAGACTGGAACTATGGCTACACCTTC.

The CDR3 region is CSVVAGGLPDTQYF. As DNA, the CDR3 is TGCAGCGTTGTGGCGGGAGGGCTACCAGATACGCAGTATTTT. This chain links TRBV29-1 with TRBJ2-3; 9 bases are a match to TRBD2. The CDR3 covers 14 residues. CDR1 is SQVTM and CDR2 is ANQGSEA in the germline V gene. The V segment lost 4 bases and the J segment 4 bases; nucleotides outside the gene matches: 6.

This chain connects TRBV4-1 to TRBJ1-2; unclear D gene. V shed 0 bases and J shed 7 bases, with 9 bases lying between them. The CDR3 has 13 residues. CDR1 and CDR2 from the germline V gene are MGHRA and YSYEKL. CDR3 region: CASSQDPTGGYTF. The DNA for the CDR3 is TGCGCCAGCAGCCAAGATCCGACGGGTGGCTACACCTTC.

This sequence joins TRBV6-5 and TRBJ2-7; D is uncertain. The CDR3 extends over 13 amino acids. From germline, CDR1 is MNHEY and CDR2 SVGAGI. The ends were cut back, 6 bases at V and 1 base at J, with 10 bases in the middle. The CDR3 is CASSPQSSYEQYF. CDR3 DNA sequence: TGTGCCAGCAGCCCCCAGTCGTCCTACGAGCAGTACTTC.

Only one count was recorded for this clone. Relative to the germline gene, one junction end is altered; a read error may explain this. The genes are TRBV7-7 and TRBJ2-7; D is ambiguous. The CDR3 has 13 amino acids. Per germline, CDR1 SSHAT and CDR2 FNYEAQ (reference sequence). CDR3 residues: CASSPDIGYEQYF. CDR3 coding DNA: TGTGCTAGCAGCCCCGACATTGGGTACGAGCAGTACTTC.

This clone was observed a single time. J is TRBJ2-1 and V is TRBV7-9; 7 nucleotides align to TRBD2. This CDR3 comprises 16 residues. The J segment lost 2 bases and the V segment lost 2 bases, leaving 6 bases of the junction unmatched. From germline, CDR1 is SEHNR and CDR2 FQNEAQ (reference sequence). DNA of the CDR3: TGTGCCAGCAGCTTATATAGTGGGACTACCTACAATGAGCAGTTCTTC. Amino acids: CASSLYSGTTYNEQFF.

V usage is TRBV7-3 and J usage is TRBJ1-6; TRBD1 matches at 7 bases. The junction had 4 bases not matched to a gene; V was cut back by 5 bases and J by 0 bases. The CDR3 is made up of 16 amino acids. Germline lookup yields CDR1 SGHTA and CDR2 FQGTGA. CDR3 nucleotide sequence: TGTGCCAGCAGCATGACAGGGAGCTCCTATAATTCACCCCTCCACTTT. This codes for CASSMTGSSYNSPLHF.

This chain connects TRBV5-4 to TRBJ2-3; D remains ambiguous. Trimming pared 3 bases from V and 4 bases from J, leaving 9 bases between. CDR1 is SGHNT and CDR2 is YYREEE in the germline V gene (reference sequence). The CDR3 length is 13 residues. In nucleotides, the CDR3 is TGTGCCAGCAGCTCTCCCCCAGCAGATACGCAGTATTTT. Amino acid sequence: CASSSPPADTQYF.

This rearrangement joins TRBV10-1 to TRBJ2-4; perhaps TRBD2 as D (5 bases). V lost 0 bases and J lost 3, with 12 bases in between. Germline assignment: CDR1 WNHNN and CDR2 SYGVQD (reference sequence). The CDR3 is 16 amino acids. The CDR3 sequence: CASSESTSLDKNIQYF. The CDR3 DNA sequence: TGCGCCAGCAGTGAGTCTACTAGTCTTGACAAAAACATTCAGTACTTC.

DNA for the CDR3: TGCAGCGTTGAAAATTGGACATCTGGGGCCAACGTCCTGACTTTC. Translation: CSVENWTSGANVLTF. This chain uses TRBV29-1 with TRBJ2-6; D is perhaps TRBD1 (5 bases). Germline V gene lookup returns CDR1 SQVTM and CDR2 ANQGSEA. This CDR3 contains 15 residues. V shed 2 bases and J shed 1 base, with 9 bases lying between them.

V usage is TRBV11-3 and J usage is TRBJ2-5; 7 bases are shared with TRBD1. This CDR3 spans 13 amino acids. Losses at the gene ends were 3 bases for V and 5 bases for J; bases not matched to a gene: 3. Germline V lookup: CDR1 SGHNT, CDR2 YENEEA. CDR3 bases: TGTGCCAGCAGCTTCGGGACAGCGGAGACCCAGTACTTC. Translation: CASSFGTAETQYF.

Here the CDR3 DNA reads TGTGCCAGCAAGCTAGCGGGGGTGTTTAGCACAGATACGCAGTATTTT. This encodes CASKLAGVFSTDTQYF. The rearrangement joins TRBV2 to TRBJ2-3; 10 positions agree with TRBD2. The V gene's germline CDR1 is SNHLY and CDR2 FYNNEI. This CDR3 is 16 amino acids long. Germline trimming cut 7 bases from V and 0 bases from J; bases unmatched to any gene: 7. The whole variable domain, filled in from reference TRBV2 and TRBJ2-3, reads EPEVTQTPSHQVTQMGQEVILRCVPISNHLYFYWYRQILGQKVEFLVSFYNNEISEKSEIFDDQFSVERPDGSNFTLKIRSTKLEDSAMYFCASKLAGVFSTDTQYFGPGTRLTVL.

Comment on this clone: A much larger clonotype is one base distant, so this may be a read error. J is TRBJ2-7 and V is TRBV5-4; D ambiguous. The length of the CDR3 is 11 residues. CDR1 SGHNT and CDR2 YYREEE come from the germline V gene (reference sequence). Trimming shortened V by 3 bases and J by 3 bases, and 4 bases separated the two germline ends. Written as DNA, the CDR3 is TGTGCCAGCAGCTCCGACTACGAGCAGTACTTC. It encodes CASSSDYEQYF.

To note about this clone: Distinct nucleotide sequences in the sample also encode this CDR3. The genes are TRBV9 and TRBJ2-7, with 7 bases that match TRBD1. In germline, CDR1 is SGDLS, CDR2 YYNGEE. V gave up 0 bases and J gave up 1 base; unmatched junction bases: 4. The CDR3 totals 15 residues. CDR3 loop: CASSVGQGVSYEQYF. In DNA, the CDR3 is TGTGCCAGCAGCGTAGGCCAGGGGGTGTCCTACGAGCAGTACTTC.

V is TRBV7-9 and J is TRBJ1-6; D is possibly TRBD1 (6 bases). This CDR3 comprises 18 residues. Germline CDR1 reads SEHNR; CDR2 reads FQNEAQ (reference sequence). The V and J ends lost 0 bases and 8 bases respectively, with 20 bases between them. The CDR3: CASSLAGGQGIGDSPLHF. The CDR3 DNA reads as TGTGCCAGCAGCTTAGCGGGAGGGCAGGGGATAGGTGATTCACCCCTCCACTTT.

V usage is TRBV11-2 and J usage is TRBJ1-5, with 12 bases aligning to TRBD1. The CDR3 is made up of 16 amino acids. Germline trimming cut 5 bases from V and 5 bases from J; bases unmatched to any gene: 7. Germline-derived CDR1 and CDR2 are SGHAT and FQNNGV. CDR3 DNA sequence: TGTGCCAGCAGCCAAGGGACAGGGGGCCTGGATCAGCCCCAGCATTTT. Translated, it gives CASSQGTGGLDQPQHF.

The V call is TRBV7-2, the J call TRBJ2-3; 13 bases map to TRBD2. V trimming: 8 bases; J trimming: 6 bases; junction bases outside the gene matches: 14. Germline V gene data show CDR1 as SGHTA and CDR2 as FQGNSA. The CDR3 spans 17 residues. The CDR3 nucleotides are TGTGCCAGCCTGGGGTGGGGACTAGCGGGAAGGTCGGATACGCAGTATTTT. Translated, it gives CASLGWGLAGRSDTQYF.

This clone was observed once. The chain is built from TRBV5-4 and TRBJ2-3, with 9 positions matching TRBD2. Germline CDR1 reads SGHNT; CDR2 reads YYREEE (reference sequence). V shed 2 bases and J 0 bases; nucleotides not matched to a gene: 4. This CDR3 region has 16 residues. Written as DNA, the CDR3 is TGTGCCAGCAGCTTTACTAGCGGGTATAGCACAGATACGCAGTATTTT. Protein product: CASSFTSGYSTDTQYF.

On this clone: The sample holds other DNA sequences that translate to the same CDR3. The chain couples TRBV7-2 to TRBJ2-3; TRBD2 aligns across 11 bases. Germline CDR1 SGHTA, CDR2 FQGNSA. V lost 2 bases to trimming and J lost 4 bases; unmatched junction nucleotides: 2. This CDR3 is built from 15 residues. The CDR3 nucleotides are TGTGCCAGCAGCTTATTAGCGGGGGGGCCAGATACGCAGTATTTT. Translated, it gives CASSLLAGGPDTQYF. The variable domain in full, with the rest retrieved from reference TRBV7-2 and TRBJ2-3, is GAGVSQSPSNKVTEKGKDVELRCDPISGHTALYWYRQSLGQGLEFLIYFQGNSAPDKSGLPSDRFSAERTGGSVSTLTIQRTQQEDSAVYLCASSLLAGGPDTQYFGPGTRLTVL.

The CDR3: CASSLAQTGRIGGYTF. In DNA form, the CDR3 reads TGTGCCAGCAGCTTAGCCCAGACAGGGCGGATAGGAGGCTACACCTTC. The genes are TRBV7-9 and TRBJ1-2, with TRBD1 matching 7 bases. With V trimmed by 0 bases and J by 8 bases, 12 bases remained unmatched. The CDR3 extends over 16 amino acids. CDR1 is SEHNR and CDR2 is FQNEAQ in the germline V gene (reference sequence).

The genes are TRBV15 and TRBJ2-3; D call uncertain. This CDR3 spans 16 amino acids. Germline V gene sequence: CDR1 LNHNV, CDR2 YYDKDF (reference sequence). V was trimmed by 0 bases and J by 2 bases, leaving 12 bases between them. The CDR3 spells CATSRDDPGYTDTQYF. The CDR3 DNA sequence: TGTGCCACCAGCAGAGATGACCCGGGTTACACAGATACGCAGTATTTT.

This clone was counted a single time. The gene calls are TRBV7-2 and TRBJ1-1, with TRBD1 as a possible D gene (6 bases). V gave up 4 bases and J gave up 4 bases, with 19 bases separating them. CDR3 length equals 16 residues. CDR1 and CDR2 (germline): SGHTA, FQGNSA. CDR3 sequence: CASSWTVLAIGTEAFF. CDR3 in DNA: TGTGCCAGCAGCTGGACAGTCCTTGCTATCGGCACTGAAGCTTTCTTT.

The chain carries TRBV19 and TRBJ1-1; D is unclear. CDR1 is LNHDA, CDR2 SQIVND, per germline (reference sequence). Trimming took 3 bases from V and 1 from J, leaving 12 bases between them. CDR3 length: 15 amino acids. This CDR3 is CASSMGFDGNTEAFF. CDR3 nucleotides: TGTGCCAGTAGTATGGGGTTCGATGGGAACACTGAAGCTTTCTTT.